Given below is one T cell receptor beta chain in context. The table came from immunoSEQ multiplex PCR; TCRdb's copy has only in-frame clones and leaves some out. Of roughly 110,000 clones listed, 80% to 90% were seen once; the top ten hold 1.3% to 1.5%. The data belong to a study of blood T cell repertoires in COVID-19. Study at large: Acute and convalescent COVID-19 samples came from the United States, Italy and Spain.

Germline CDR1 and CDR2: LGHDT and YNNKEL (reference sequence). V lost 0 bases, J lost 1 base, and 8 bases stayed unmatched. The CDR3 covers 18 residues. The sample was peripheral blood. The origin of this receptor is a man in his forties with acute or convalescent COVID-19. The chain carries TRBV3-1 (or the pseudogene TRBV3-2) and TRBJ2-4; 8 positions agree with TRBD2. CDR3 region: CASSQDPSGGRAKNIQYF. The DNA of the CDR3 is TGTGCCAGCAGCCAAGATCCGTCGGGAGGGAGGGCCAAAAACATTCAGTACTTC.